What follows are 3 T cell receptor beta chains derived from one specimen sequenced in a study of T cell changes during pregnancy in multiple sclerosis. Generated by immunoSEQ multiplex PCR, the TCRdb table keeps only in-frame clones and is missing some. The sample includes roughly 84,000 clones, 90% to 95% of them seen just once. Sequences were derived from peripheral blood, sampled in the third trimester of pregnancy. The receptors shown here come from a female donor in good health, enrolled as a control in a pregnancy study.

The chain links TRBV19 to TRBJ1-1; D remains ambiguous. This CDR3 comprises 15 residues. Trimming left V 5 bases short and J 1 base short, with 14 bases between. The germline gives CDR1 LNHDA, CDR2 SQIVND (reference sequence). The CDR3 protein is CASSHSSYPNTEAFF. CDR3 nucleotides: TGTGCCAGTAGTCATTCGAGCTACCCGAACACTGAAGCTTTCTTT.

The J gene is TRBJ2-1, the V gene TRBV2; 11 bases align to TRBD2. Germline V gene sequence: CDR1 SNHLY, CDR2 FYNNEI. The junction had 5 bases not matched to a gene; V was cut back by 2 bases and J by 5 bases. The CDR3 is 16 residues long. CDR3 in amino acids: CASSEWVTSGNNEQFF. CDR3 coding DNA: TGTGCCAGCAGTGAATGGGTGACTAGCGGGAACAATGAGCAGTTCTTC. Drawing the rest from reference TRBV2 and TRBJ2-1, the complete variable domain is EPEVTQTPSHQVTQMGQEVILRCVPISNHLYFYWYRQILGQKVEFLVSFYNNEISEKSEIFDDQFSVERPDGSNFTLKIRSTKLEDSAMYFCASSEWVTSGNNEQFFGPGTRLTVL.

V gene TRBV6-1 combines with J gene TRBJ2-7; D is undetermined. Between the trimmed V and J ends, which lost 6 bases and 0 bases, there was a span of 9 bases. The CDR3 is 13 residues long. CDR1 is MNHNS and CDR2 is SASEGT in the germline V gene. The CDR3: CASRTQNSYEQYF. The CDR3, as DNA: TGTGCCAGCAGGACACAGAACTCCTACGAGCAGTACTTC.